The T cell receptor beta chain described here comes from a study of CD8+CD57+ T cells in acquired aplastic anemia. Background on the study: Mean DNA quantity obtained from sorted CD4+ and CD8+ cells was about 3 ug. Among healthy donors, CD4+ cells averaged about 11 million reads. Study-wide points: Sharing between patients and controls was observed for twenty-nine CD8+ CDR3 sequences.

This clonotype came up many times. The antigen remains undetermined. Germline V CDR1 and CDR2: SGHDN, FVKESK. Trimming removed 6 bases from V and 3 bases from J; junction bases left unmatched: 8. The CDR3 runs 16 residues. Genomic DNA, the template, was used for profiling of the TCR beta VDJ and CDR3. Using its own MiXCR run on the reads, TCRdb lists one record per CDR3 protein. The table records about 160,000 distinct CDR3 sequences, around 40% of them present only once. The sequence was obtained from a human donor in good health. Source material: sorted CD4+, CD8+, or CD8+CD57+ T cells (not recorded which) from PBMCs. The V gene is TRBV14, the J gene TRBJ2-2; 9 nucleotides match TRBD2. CDR3 bases: TGTGCCAGCAGTCATATAGCGGGGGTGGACACCGGGGAGCTGTTTTTT. Protein sequence: CASSHIAGVDTGELFF.